The sequence of this T cell receptor (beta chain) was determined in a study of shared clonotypes between healthy human individuals. The CDR3 contains 15 residues. V shed 6 bases and J shed 1 base, with 13 bases lying between them. Germline V gene lookup returns CDR1 MNHNS and CDR2 SASEGT. The donors, healthy adults who were HIV-negative, had experienced no recent acute infections or vaccinations. Each sample came from a Caucasian adult donor living in Nashville, Tennessee. Repertoires were generated with immunoSEQ multiplex PCR, while TCRdb's copy carries only in-frame clones and drops some. The data contain about half a million clones, around 73% of them singletons.

The chain recombines TRBV6-1 with TRBJ1-5, with D maybe TRBD1 (5 bases). Sample: PBMCs. The receptor was isolated from a woman aged 40 to 49 in good health. Some clones in this sample may be carry-over from other donors' samples. CDR3 sequence: CASRGGQGSNQPQHF. As DNA, the CDR3 is TGTGCCAGCAGGGGAGGGCAGGGAAGCAATCAGCCCCAGCATTTT.